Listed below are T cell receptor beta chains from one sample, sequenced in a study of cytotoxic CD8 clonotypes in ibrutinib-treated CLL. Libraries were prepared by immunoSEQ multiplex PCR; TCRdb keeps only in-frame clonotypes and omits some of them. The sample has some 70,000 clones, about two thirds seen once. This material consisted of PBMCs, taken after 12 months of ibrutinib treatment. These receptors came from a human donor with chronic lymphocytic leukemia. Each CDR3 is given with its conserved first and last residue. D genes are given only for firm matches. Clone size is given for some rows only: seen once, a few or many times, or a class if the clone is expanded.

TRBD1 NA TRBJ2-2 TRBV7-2 TGTGCCAGCAGCTCAAACCGGGACAGAATTTCCGGGGAGCTGTTTTTT CASSSNRDRISGELFF
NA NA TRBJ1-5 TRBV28 TGTGCCAGCAGTTTACGGTACCGGAGCAATCAGCCCCAGCATTTT CASSLRYRSNQPQHF
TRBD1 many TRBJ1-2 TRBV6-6 TGTGCCAGCAGTTACCTCACAGGGGGCGAGGATGGCTACACCTTC CASSYLTGGEDGYTF
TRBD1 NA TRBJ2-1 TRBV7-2 TGTGCCAGCAGCTTCCCGACAGGGATGGGCAATGAGCAGTTCTTC CASSFPTGMGNEQFF
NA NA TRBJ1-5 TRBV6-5 TGTGCCAGCAGTTACTCGAAAGGTGGTGGCAATCAGCCCCAGCATTTT CASSYSKGGGNQPQHF
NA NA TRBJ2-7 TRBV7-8 TGTGCCAGCAGCTTAAGTAGGGTCACGGGGGACTTC CASSLSRVTGDF
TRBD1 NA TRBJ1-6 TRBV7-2 TGTGCCAGCAGCTTTGACAGGGAGTTTAGTTCACCCCTCCACTTT CASSFDREFSSPLHF
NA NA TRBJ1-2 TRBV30 TGTGCCGCCCAGGGACGACAAGAGGGCTACACCTTC CAAQGRQEGYTF
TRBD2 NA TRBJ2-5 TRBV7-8 TGTGCCAGCAGCTTTGGGCGGGGGGGCCGATCAGAGTACTTC CASSFGRGGRSEYF
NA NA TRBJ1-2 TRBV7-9 TGTGCCAGCAGCTTAGAGTTCGGGATAGGTGGCTACACCTTC CASSLEFGIGGYTF
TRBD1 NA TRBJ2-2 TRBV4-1 TGCGCCAGCAGCCAGGGACAGGGACGAACCGGGGAGCTGTTTTTT CASSQGQGRTGELFF
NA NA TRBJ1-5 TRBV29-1 TGCAGCGTCGGGGAAGGCGGCAATCAGCCCCAGCATTTT CSVGEGGNQPQHF
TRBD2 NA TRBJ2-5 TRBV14 TGTGCCAGCAGCCAAGGACTAGCGGGGCACCGCAGCCAAGAGACCCAGTACTTC CASSQGLAGHRSQETQYF
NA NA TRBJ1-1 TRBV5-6 TGTGCCAGCAGCTTTTTGGACAGCTACACTGAAGCTTTCTTT CASSFLDSYTEAFF
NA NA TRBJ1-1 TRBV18 TGTGCCAGCTCACCCCCTCTCAGGGTAGGGTACACTGAAGCTTTCTTT CASSPPLRVGYTEAFF
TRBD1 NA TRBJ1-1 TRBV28 TGTGCCAGCGCTGAGGGGGCGCTTAGGAACACTGAAGCTTTCTTT CASAEGALRNTEAFF
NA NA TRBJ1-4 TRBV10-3 TGTGCCATCAGTGTAGGGACCGCAACTAATGAAAAACTGTTTTTT CAISVGTATNEKLFF
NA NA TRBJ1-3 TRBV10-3 TGTGCCATCAGTGAGTCGGGTGGTGGAAACACCATATATTTT CAISESGGGNTIYF
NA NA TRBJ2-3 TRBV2 TGTGCCAGCAGCTACTCAGTGTCAGCAGATACGCAGTATTTT CASSYSVSADTQYF
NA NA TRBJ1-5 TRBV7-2 TGTGCCAGCAGACTGGTGGGACAAAGCAATCAGCCCCAGCATTTT CASRLVGQSNQPQHF
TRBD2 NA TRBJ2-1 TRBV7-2 TGTGCCAGCAGCGTCGGGGGGGCCGGGTACAATGAGCAGTTCTTC CASSVGGAGYNEQFF
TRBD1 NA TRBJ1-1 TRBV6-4 TGTGCCAGCAGCAGGACAGGGGCGAACACTGAAGCTTTCTTT CASSRTGANTEAFF
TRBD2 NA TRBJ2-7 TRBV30 TGTGCCTGGAAGTTGAGCGGGGGGCAGGAGCAGTACTTC CAWKLSGGQEQYF
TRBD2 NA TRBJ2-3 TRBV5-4 TGTGCCAGCAGCAACACGGGGGGGCCTTTGGATACGCAGTATTTT CASSNTGGPLDTQYF
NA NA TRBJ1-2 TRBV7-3 TGTGCCAGCGCCGAGGACTCCACCGCCTCCGGGACCTATGGCTACACCTTC CASAEDSTASGTYGYTF
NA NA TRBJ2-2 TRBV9 TGTGCCAGCAGCGTAGGGGGAGGCACCGGGGAGCTGTTTTTT CASSVGGGTGELFF
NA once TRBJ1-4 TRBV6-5 TGTGCCAGCAGTTACAAATCAGGTGCAACTAATGAAAAACTGTTTTTT CASSYKSGATNEKLFF
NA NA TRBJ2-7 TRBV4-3 TGCGCCAGCAGCCAAGAGTTCCCGGGGCCGACCTACGAGCAGTACTTC CASSQEFPGPTYEQYF
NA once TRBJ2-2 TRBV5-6 TGTGCCAGCAGCTTGGACACAGACACCGGGGAGCTGTTTTTT CASSLDTDTGELFF
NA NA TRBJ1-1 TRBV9 TGTGCCAGCAGCGTAGCCGGCAGGGACGCTGAAGCTTTCTTT CASSVAGRDAEAFF
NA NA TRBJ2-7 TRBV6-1 TGTGCCAGCGCAAACTCCTACGAGCAGTACTTC CASANSYEQYF
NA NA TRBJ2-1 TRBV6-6 TGTGCCAGCAGTTCGCCCGGAGACTCCTACAATGAGCAGTTCTTC CASSSPGDSYNEQFF
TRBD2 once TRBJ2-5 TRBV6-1 TGTGCCAGCAGTGAAGTTTGGGCTAGCGGGGGGGCTTCGAAAGAGACCCAGTACTTC CASSEVWASGGASKETQYF
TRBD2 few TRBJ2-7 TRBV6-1 TGTGCCAGCAGTGAAGTTTTGGCCGTGAGCGGGATAAAGCAGTACTTC CASSEVLAVSGIKQYF
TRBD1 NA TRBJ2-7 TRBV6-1 TGTGCCAGCAGTGTAAGGGACAGCTACGAGCAGTACTTC CASSVRDSYEQYF
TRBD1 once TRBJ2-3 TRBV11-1 TGTGCCAGCAGCTTTGGGACAGGGTCGGGGACAGATACGCAGTATTTT CASSFGTGSGTDTQYF
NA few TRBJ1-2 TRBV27 TGTGCCAGCAGTTTATGGGCAGGTAGCGGCTATGGCTACACCTTC CASSLWAGSGYGYTF
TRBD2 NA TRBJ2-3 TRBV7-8 TGTGCCAGCAGCCCTTACCTGAGCGGGGGAGTTACAGATACGCAGTATTTT CASSPYLSGGVTDTQYF
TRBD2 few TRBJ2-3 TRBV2 TGTGCCAGCAGTGATACCAGCGGGGGGGCGGATACGCAGTATTTT CASSDTSGGADTQYF
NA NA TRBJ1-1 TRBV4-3 TGCGCCAGCAGCCAAGATGGCCCGAACACTGAAGCTTTCTTT CASSQDGPNTEAFF
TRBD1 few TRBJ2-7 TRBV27 TGTGCCAGCACCCCGGGACAGGGGCTCGCCGAGCAGTACTTC CASTPGQGLAEQYF
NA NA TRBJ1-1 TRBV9 TGTGCCAGCAGCGTAGGCCACAGGGTGAACACTGAAGCTTTCTTT CASSVGHRVNTEAFF
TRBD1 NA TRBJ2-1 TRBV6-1 TGTGCCAGCATTCTATGGGACAGGGCCCCGAATGAGCAGTTCTTC CASILWDRAPNEQFF